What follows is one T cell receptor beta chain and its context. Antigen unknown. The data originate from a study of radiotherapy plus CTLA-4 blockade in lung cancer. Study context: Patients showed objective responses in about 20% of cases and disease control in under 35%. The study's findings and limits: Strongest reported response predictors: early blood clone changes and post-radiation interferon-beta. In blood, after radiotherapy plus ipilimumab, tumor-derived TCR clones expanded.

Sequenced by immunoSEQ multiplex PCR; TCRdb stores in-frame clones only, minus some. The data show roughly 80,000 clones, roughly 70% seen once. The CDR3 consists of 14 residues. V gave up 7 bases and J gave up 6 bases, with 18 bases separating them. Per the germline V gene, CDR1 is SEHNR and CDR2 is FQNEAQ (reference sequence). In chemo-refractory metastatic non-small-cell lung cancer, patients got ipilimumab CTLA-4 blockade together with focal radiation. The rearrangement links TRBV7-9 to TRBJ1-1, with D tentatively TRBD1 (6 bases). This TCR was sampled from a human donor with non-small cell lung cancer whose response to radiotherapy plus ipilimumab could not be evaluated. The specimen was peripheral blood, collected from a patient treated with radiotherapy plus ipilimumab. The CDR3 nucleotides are TGTGCCAGCAACCTTGGACAGCCCGGACCTGAAGCTTTCTTT. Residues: CASNLGQPGPEAFF.